This T cell receptor (beta chain) was sequenced in a study of cytomegalovirus exposure and HLA in healthy donors (TCRdb year 2017). For the wider study: An earlier analysis of several hundred of the donors reported about 300 Gb of sequence data and approximately 120 million unique TCR beta sequences obtained from around 170 million T cells. Class I and class II HLA loci were covered by the typing at four-digit resolution. Of the roughly 430 genotyped donors, over 65% fell in the genetic ancestry cluster associated with self-reported Caucasian donors. The study aimed to test whether signatures of past pathogen exposure could be identified by cataloging public T cell receptors. All discovery cohort repertoires had been generated using a single sequencing platform. High-throughput TCR immunosequencing, statistical association of individual TCRs with disease status, and machine learning were combined to predict cytomegalovirus infection status. The number of typed donors differed by locus: about 620-640 for A, B, C, DRB1 and DQB1; 522 for DQA1; around 580 for DPA1; and roughly 450 for DPB1. Roughly 300 gigabases of sequencing data and tens of millions of unique TCR sequences made up an early release that covered about 640 HLA-typed donors. Donor age, sex, ethnicity and CMV serostatus were compiled together with the repertoire data. The T cell repertoires of under 700 subjects were profiled by immunosequencing and related to cytomegalovirus serostatus. Rather than using new phenotypic data, the later analysis identified candidate immune exposures from TCR beta sequences and from how often those sequences occurred across donors. An earlier analysis of approximately 630 of the donors applied high-throughput TCR beta sequencing to assess whether each TCR beta V gene segment acted as functional or pseudogenic. Four or five DR-DQ haplotypes were handled as single units for association and clustering, since linkage in the cohort was strong. A later analysis re-examined previously published TCR beta repertoires from roughly 720 donors and added high-resolution HLA genotyping to investigate patterns of TCR occurrence. In addition to the first cohort of 666 subjects, a separate validation cohort of approximately 130 different subjects was used. Across 398 genotyped donors of the cohort, an average of 235,054 unique TCR beta nucleotide sequences per donor were sequenced, and roughly 17% of those sequences were non-productive. Genome-wide SNP genotypes for about 60% of the 666 donors were used in a later genetic analysis, which treated that subset as a discovery cohort.

On this clone itself: Its antigen remains undetermined. Base qualities are missing; no much larger clone stands one base away.

Library prep was done by the immunoSEQ multiplex PCR assay. For the multiplex PCR, a mixture combining 60 forward primers for TCR Vbeta segments and 13 reverse primers for TCR Jbeta segments was used. A multiplex PCR assay on genomic DNA amplified the CDR3 region of rearranged TCR beta genes. Amplified TCR beta libraries were sequenced as 87-base-pair reads on the Illumina HiSeq System. The original methods were these. A later analysis counted about 80 million unique TCR beta chains across the 550 to 750 repertoires, and around 9.9 million of these chains were shared by at least two donors. Raw reads were error-corrected and collapsed into unique sequences with a nearest-neighbor algorithm that merged closely related sequences to remove PCR and sequencing errors. To assign V, D and J gene segments, CDR3 sequences were aligned to IMGT reference sequences. Each retained sequence needed at least a six-nucleotide match to both a V gene segment and a J gene segment. A rearrangement was called productive if the CDR3 had no stop codons and remained in frame with V and J, and every other rearrangement was called non-productive. Following IMGT convention, CDR3 was defined as the stretch from the second conserved V-encoded cysteine to the conserved J-encoded phenylalanine. The earlier analysis of 500 to 600 of the donors excluded sequences that lacked an unambiguous match to a single V gene segment. An earlier analysis of around 600 of the donors classified V segments as functional when productive rearrangements were above 56.7% and as segregating when the standard deviation between donors was above 5%. A statistical classification framework was developed to diagnose cytomegalovirus status using the catalog of TCR beta chain sequences. A later analysis assigned V and J genes by comparing TCR nucleotide sequences with IMGT/GENE-DB human TR gene sequences. Using the TCRdist pipeline, a later analysis assigned CDR3 sequences along with most-parsimonious VDJ recombination scenarios. In a later analysis, each TCR beta chain was defined by its CDR3 amino acid sequence together with its V-gene family, and reads without a unique V-gene family were excluded. A later analysis removed 592 highly shared, low-generation-probability nucleotide sequences to deal with suspected cross-contamination and a sequencing artifact. In a later analysis, a clonal expansion index for each public chain was calculated from normalized within-repertoire ranks of inferred template counts. A later analysis computed generation probabilities with a VDJ recombination model fitted to out-of-frame rearrangements, and checked the results against IGoR. In a later analysis, TCR-TCR, TCR-HLA and TCR-CMV co-occurrence was scored with hypergeometric tests, and a repertoire-size bias correction was applied to TCR pairs. To estimate false discovery rates, a later analysis permuted the HLA or CMV assignments 20 times. In a later analysis, co-occurring TCRs were grouped with DBSCAN, and TCRdist sequence similarity was added when clustering was performed within HLA-allele-positive subsets. Repertoires with fewer than 30,000 or more than 120,000 public chains were left out of co-occurrence clustering, as were several repertoires with anomalous nucleotide sharing. Sourced from immuneACCESS, this table was stored by TCRdb with only in-frame sequences that have V and J called. A share of the clones is absent; for the studies checked, an unresolved V gene accounts for under half, and the remainder has no known explanation. That table furnishes V, J and clone size, whereas the DNA furnished D and trimming. The sample contains about 200,000 clones, 55% to 75% of them found a single time. The top ten clones comprise 2.5% to 3% of the sample.

The cohort was made up of around 720 healthy bone marrow donors. At the time of sampling, all cohort members were nominally healthy, though unrecorded immune exposures were likely present. The donor tested CMV seropositive, placing the donor among the roughly 300 seropositive members of the cohort. A peripheral blood sample was provided by each donor, and peripheral blood mononuclear cells were used for TCR beta sequencing. The Qiagen DNeasy Blood Extraction Kit was used to extract genomic DNA from the blood cell samples. Findings and caveats that apply to the study as a whole: When HLA alleles, especially DR and DQ, strongly co-occurred, TCR associations were difficult to assign to individual alleles. Some IMGT-functional V segments, including TRBV6-2 and TRBV6-3, could not be told apart with the 87-base-pair reads, so those segments were excluded. According to the authors, the approach could potentially be generalized to other disease states and immunological phenotypes. Correlated functional status among segregating V segments might be attributable to linkage disequilibrium, but an unknown experimental factor could not be ruled out. An association between a missense DCLRE1C variant and V-gene and J-gene trimming of TCR beta chains was found in a later genetic analysis and replicated in an independent cohort. In a later analysis, TCR association rates were found to vary across HLA loci, with the most associated TCRs seen for DRB1 alleles and the fewest for HLA-C alleles. According to a later analysis, most CMV-associated TCR beta chains appeared to be HLA-restricted, and the HLA associations seemed to be driven largely by CMV exposure. A further reported finding was that TCR beta sequences accurately predicted the HLA-A and HLA-B alleles for most subjects in the first cohort. Immune exposure information for the cohort was limited to CMV serostatus. The study listed approximately 150 TCR beta chains as associated with cytomegalovirus. The classifier was reported to diagnose cytomegalovirus status with high specificity and sensitivity in both the original and validation cohorts. A cluster of highly shared sequence variants was judged likely to be a technical artifact of the sequencing pipeline. Broadly in line with IMGT annotations, most TCR beta V segments showed up in productive rearrangements about 90% or about 30% of the time in an earlier analysis of several hundred of the donors. At a false discovery rate of 0.05, a later analysis linked under 20,000 TCR beta sequences to specific HLA alleles. Because HLA typing was unavailable for some donors at each locus, only the typed subset was used in association tests. Several of the top co-occurrence clusters appeared to be linked to parvovirus B19, influenza, CMV and Epstein-Barr virus, according to a later analysis. A few of the identified cytomegalovirus-associated TCR beta chains were confirmed in vitro to be specific for cytomegalovirus antigens. Most TCR sequences were observed very rarely across donors, whereas some public TCRs were present in many individuals. Presence/absence analyses assumed roughly uniform sequencing depth across donors, an assumption that may not hold. In this cohort, only TCR beta chains were sequenced, and detectable features were limited by the absence of alpha or paired-chain data. A later genetic analysis reported fewer N-insertions in productive TCRs among donors in an Asian-associated ancestry cluster than the roughly 620-donor mean. In a later analysis, HLA-associated TCR beta chains were found to be more clonally expanded and to have lower generation probabilities than equally common non-associated chains. About 17 rarely observed V segments, including chromosome 9 orphons, were excluded from the earlier analysis of approximately 600 of the donors because counts were too low.

Taken from cysteine to phenylalanine, the CDR3 has 15 residues. Only CDR3 DNA remains: 45 bases, in frame from the first base. V is pruned by 7 bases and J by 6 bases, leaving 4 bases of the junction without a gene match. Taken from the germline V gene, the CDR1 and CDR2 loops are SNHLY and FYNNEI. The sequence came from a man aged 40-49 years in good health and CMV-seropositive. The sequence links TRBV2 to TRBJ2-3; 16 central bases correspond to TRBD2. Source material: PBMCs. The DNA sequence is as follows: TGTGCCAGCACTCGGGGACTAGCGGGGGGGGATACGCAGTATTTT. Its product reads: CASTRGLAGGDTQYF.